The 28 T cell receptor beta chains below come from one sample, sequenced in a study of T cells after yellow fever vaccination. TCRdb reprocessed the 5' RACE reads via MiXCR and lists one record per CDR3 protein. This table has under 550,000 distinct CDR3 sequences, 21% appearing once. The sample was PBMCs, taken approximately 20 days after the first yellow fever vaccination. These receptors all stem from a man younger than 35 who received the YFV17D yellow fever vaccine.

This clonotype showed up just a few times. This rearrangement joins TRBV2 to TRBJ1-5; tentative D call: TRBD1 (5 bases). Germline V gene lookup returns CDR1 SNHLY and CDR2 FYNNEI. This CDR3 contains 12 residues. Trimming took 8 bases from V and 7 from J, leaving 12 bases between them. CDR3 coding DNA: TGTGCCAGCGGGGGGGAGGGACAGCCCCAGCATTTT. Amino acid sequence: CASGGEGQPQHF.

In this sample, this clonotype turned up a few times. The chain combines TRBV24-1 with TRBJ1-5; D uncertain. Germline assignment: CDR1 KGHDR and CDR2 SFDVKD. V was pared by 7 bases and J by 11 bases, with 23 bases between. The CDR3 runs 15 residues. In nucleotides, the CDR3 is TGTGCCACCAGCCTAAGAGGTAATTGGGTTACGGCCCAGCATTTT. Protein: CATSLRGNWVTAQHF.

This clonotype was counted only a few times. The chain carries TRBV6-2 or TRBV6-3 and TRBJ2-7; no clear D. Trimming cost V 0 bases and J 6 bases, with 9 bases left between them. Looked up from germline, CDR1 is MNHEY and CDR2 is SVGEGT. The CDR3 runs 13 residues. In DNA form, the CDR3 reads TGTGCCAGCAGTTACTCGAAGGTCTTCGAGCAGTACTTC. This encodes CASSYSKVFEQYF.

The chain uses TRBV5-1 and TRBJ2-3; 8 positions match TRBD1. Unmatched junction bases numbered 2, after V lost 1 base and J lost 4 bases. From germline, CDR1 is SGHRS and CDR2 YFSETQ. This CDR3 region has 14 residues. The CDR3 is CASSLRQGSDTQYF. As DNA, the CDR3 is TGCGCCAGCAGCTTGCGACAGGGGTCAGATACGCAGTATTTT. The entire variable domain, with the rest obtained from reference TRBV5-1 and TRBJ2-3, is as follows: KAGVTQTPRYLIKTRGQQVTLSCSPISGHRSVSWYQQTPGQGLQFLFEYFSETQRNKGNFPGRFSGRQFSNSRSEMNVSTLELGDSALYLCASSLRQGSDTQYFGPGTRLTVL.

The sample holds a few counts of this clonotype. The chain carries TRBV20-1 and TRBJ2-5; 7 nucleotides line up with TRBD2. V shed 1 base, J shed 4 bases, and the junction held 3 bases outside the gene matches. The germline V gene has CDR1 DFQATT and CDR2 SNEGSKA (reference sequence). The CDR3 has 13 residues. The CDR3: CSARVGGGETQYF. The CDR3 DNA reads TGCAGTGCTAGAGTAGGCGGGGGAGAGACCCAGTACTTC.

This clonotype turned up a few times. V usage is TRBV6-2 or TRBV6-3 and J usage is TRBJ1-1; maybe TRBD1 (5 bases). The CDR3 has 13 amino acids. V shed 6 bases and J shed 3 bases, with 11 bases lying between them. Germline V CDR1 and CDR2: MNHEY, SVGEGT. The CDR3 loop is CASRGVSYTEAFF. DNA for the CDR3: TGTGCCAGCAGAGGGGTCAGTTACACTGAAGCTTTCTTT.

A few counts support this clonotype. The rearrangement uses TRBV11-2 and TRBJ2-1, with D possibly being TRBD2 (6 bases). In germline, CDR1 is SGHAT, CDR2 FQNNGV. The V end lost 5 bases, the J end lost 6 bases, and 23 bases lay between the germline ends. CDR3 length: 17 amino acids. CDR3 amino acids: CASSPHEGTGGFNEQFF. The CDR3 DNA reads as TGTGCCAGCAGCCCACACGAAGGAACAGGAGGGTTCAATGAGCAGTTCTTC.

The chain recombines TRBV4-1 with TRBJ2-7; TRBD2 matches at 8 bases. Per germline, CDR1 MGHRA and CDR2 YSYEKL. Trimming cost V 0 bases and J 2 bases; bases outside gene matches: 6. The length of the CDR3 is 16 residues. The CDR3 region has the DNA TGCGCCAGCAGCCAAGATCGGGGGGGAAGGCCCTACGAGCAGTACTTC. It yields the protein CASSQDRGGRPYEQYF.

This clonotype came up many times. The V and J genes are TRBV6-5 and TRBJ2-7; 7 nucleotides agree with TRBD1. Per germline, CDR1 MNHEY and CDR2 SVGAGI. The CDR3 loop spans 14 amino acids. V gave up 7 bases and J gave up 1 base; unmatched junction bases: 7. In DNA form, the CDR3 reads TGTGCCAGCACCCCGGGACAGAGGTCCTACGAGCAGTACTTC. This sequence encodes CASTPGQRSYEQYF.

This clonotype was counted a few times. The chain couples TRBV11-2 to TRBJ2-3, with 8 bases lining up with TRBD1. From germline, CDR1 is SGHAT and CDR2 FQNNGV. The CDR3 has 16 amino acids. V trimming: 1 base; J trimming: 6 bases; junction bases outside the gene matches: 9. For the CDR3, the DNA is TGTGCCAGCAGCTTAGGTCTAGGGCCAGGGGGCGATACGCAGTATTTT. Protein sequence: CASSLGLGPGGDTQYF. The full variable domain, its missing parts supplied by reference TRBV11-2 and TRBJ2-3, is EAGVAQSPRYKIIEKRQSVAFWCNPISGHATLYWYQQILGQGPKLLIQFQNNGVVDDSQLPKDRFSAERLKGVDSTLKIQPAKLEDSAVYLCASSLGLGPGGDTQYFGPGTRLTVL.

The rearrangement uses TRBV20-1 and TRBJ2-2; D might be TRBD2 (6 bases). The length of the CDR3 is 15 residues. Trimming shortened V by 5 bases and J by 1 base, and 14 bases separated the two germline ends. Germline CDR1 reads DFQATT; CDR2 reads SNEGSKA (reference sequence). The CDR3 spells CSAPTGTLNTGELFF. CDR3 coding DNA: TGCAGTGCTCCCACCGGGACTTTGAACACCGGGGAGCTGTTTTTT.

The V gene is TRBV28, the J gene TRBJ2-2; D perhaps matches TRBD2 (6 bases). V lost 2 bases, J lost 5 bases, and 15 bases lay in between. Germline values: CDR1 MDHEN, CDR2 SYDVKM. This CDR3 contains 16 residues. The CDR3 reads CASSLLGLGGTGELFF. Here the CDR3 DNA reads TGTGCCAGCAGTTTACTCGGCCTCGGAGGGACCGGGGAGCTGTTTTTT.

This clonotype was found a few times. This sequence joins TRBV30 and TRBJ2-5; D possibly corresponds to TRBD1 (6 bases). Per the germline V gene, CDR1 is GTSNPN and CDR2 is SVGIG (reference sequence). This CDR3 has 14 amino acids. V lost 0 bases to trimming and J lost 2 bases, with 10 bases between them. CDR3 nucleotides: TGTGCCTGGAGTGTCTTGACAGGTCAAGAGACCCAGTACTTC. As protein: CAWSVLTGQETQYF. The full variable domain, completed using reference TRBV30 and TRBJ2-5, is SQTIHQWPATLVQPVGSPLSLECTVEGTSNPNLYWYRQAAGRGLQLLFYSVGIGQISSEVPQNLSASRPQDRQFILSSKKLLLSDSGFYLCAWSVLTGQETQYFGPGTRLLVL.

This clonotype showed up just a few times. The rearrangement joins TRBV4-3 to TRBJ2-5; D may correspond to TRBD1 or TRBD2 (5 bases each). V lost 3 bases, J lost 1 base, and 9 bases lay in between. This CDR3 is 14 amino acids long. Germline V gene lookup returns CDR1 LGHNA and CDR2 YSLEER. CDR3 sequence (DNA): TGCGCCAGCAGCCAGGGGACGGTCCAAGAGACCCAGTACTTC. Translating it yields CASSQGTVQETQYF.

This clonotype was picked up many times. The chain is built from TRBV6-2 or TRBV6-3 and TRBJ1-5; weak D call: TRBD1 (5 bases). The ends were cut back, 6 bases at V and 1 base at J, with 13 bases in the middle. The CDR3 length is 15 residues. Germline V gene lookup returns CDR1 MNHEY and CDR2 SVGEGT. The CDR3 protein is CASSTLGQSNQPQHF. The CDR3 nucleotides read TGTGCCAGCAGCACCCTGGGGCAGAGCAATCAGCCCCAGCATTTT.

This CDR3 reads CAISESRSSYNEQFF. CDR3 in DNA: TGTGCCATCAGTGAGTCGAGGAGCTCCTACAATGAGCAGTTCTTC. V and J are TRBV10-3 and TRBJ2-1; no firm D call. Deletions cut 0 bases from V and 0 bases from J, with 6 bases between. CDR1 and CDR2 (germline): ENHRY, SYGVKD. The CDR3 runs 15 residues.

This clonotype was seen more than once but under ten times. The chain is built from TRBV5-1 and TRBJ2-2; D possibly uses TRBD1 or TRBD2 (5 bases each). Germline-derived CDR1 and CDR2 are SGHRS and YFSETQ. The CDR3 has 18 residues. The V and J ends lost 4 bases and 0 bases respectively, with 19 bases between them. CDR3 sequence: CASSPGRRESANTGELFF. The DNA for the CDR3 is TGCGCCAGCAGCCCGGGACGGAGAGAGAGCGCGAACACCGGGGAGCTGTTTTTT.

The chain employs TRBV4-1 and TRBJ2-3; tentative D call: TRBD2 (5 bases). The CDR3 is 15 amino acids. Trimming removed 3 bases from V and 4 bases from J, with 14 bases in between. Germline-derived CDR1 and CDR2 are MGHRA and YSYEKL. This chain's CDR3 is CASSQIGVAADTQYF. The CDR3 DNA follows: TGCGCCAGCAGCCAGATCGGGGTGGCGGCAGATACGCAGTATTTT.

The V gene is TRBV4-3, the J gene TRBJ2-3; 8 positions agree with TRBD2. The CDR3 is 18 residues long. After removal of 0 bases from V and 5 bases from J, the junction contained 13 bases not matched to a gene. Germline V lookup: CDR1 LGHNA, CDR2 YSLEER. In DNA, the CDR3 is TGCGCCAGCAGCCAAGATGGGATGCGGGGGGCCTTTTTAGATACGCAGTATTTT. It is translated as CASSQDGMRGAFLDTQYF.

This clonotype was found many times. V is TRBV6-5 and J is TRBJ2-3; no reliable D call. This CDR3 comprises 13 residues. The germline V gene encodes CDR1 MNHEY and CDR2 SVGAGI. Trimming cost V 3 bases and J 0 bases, with 4 bases left between them. This CDR3 is CASSYPSTDTQYF. As DNA, the CDR3 is TGTGCCAGCAGTTATCCTAGCACAGATACGCAGTATTTT.

V is TRBV20-1 and J is TRBJ2-5, with 8 positions matching TRBD2. V was pared by 2 bases and J by 4 bases, with 15 bases of the junction left unmatched. The CDR3 has 17 residues. Germline V CDR1 and CDR2: DFQATT, SNEGSKA (reference sequence). The chain's CDR3 is CSARPILRSGGSETQYF. The CDR3 nucleotides read TGCAGTGCTAGACCAATTTTGAGGAGCGGGGGCTCAGAGACCCAGTACTTC.

This clonotype was counted a few times. The chain combines TRBV20-1 with TRBJ1-5, with a possible D match to TRBD1 (6 bases). The CDR3 contains 15 residues. Germline loops: CDR1 DFQATT, CDR2 SNEGSKA (reference sequence). V was clipped by 4 bases and J by 5 bases, with 18 bases between them. CDR3 in amino acids: CSATISRTAHQPQHF. The CDR3 DNA reads as TGCAGTGCTACGATAAGTAGGACAGCGCATCAGCCCCAGCATTTT.

J is TRBJ1-4 and V is TRBV7-6, with 11 bases aligning to TRBD1. The CDR3 covers 14 residues. CDR1 is SGHVS and CDR2 is FNYEAQ in the germline V gene. Trimming took 5 bases from V and 8 from J; bases not matched to a gene: 4. Here the CDR3 DNA reads TGTGCCAGCAGCAGAGGGACAGGGGGGGAAAAACTGTTTTTT. Amino acids: CASSRGTGGEKLFF.

This clonotype appeared many times. This sequence joins TRBV7-9 and TRBJ1-2; 10 positions agree with TRBD1. The germline CDR1 and CDR2 sequences are SEHNR and FQNEAQ (reference sequence). The junction had 0 bases not matched to a gene; V was cut back by 0 bases and J by 8 bases. The CDR3 is 13 residues long. The CDR3 sequence is CASSLATGGGYTF. The CDR3 DNA follows: TGTGCCAGCAGCTTAGCGACAGGGGGCGGCTACACCTTC.

The CDR3 nucleotides are TGCGCCAGCAGCGGCCTAGCGGGGGACTCCTACAATGAGCAGTTCTTC. Encoded protein: CASSGLAGDSYNEQFF. The chain is built from TRBV5-1 and TRBJ2-1, with 10 bases identical to TRBD2. The CDR3 extends over 16 amino acids. J was trimmed by 0 bases and V by 4 bases; bases with no gene match: 4. Germline V gene data show CDR1 as SGHRS and CDR2 as YFSETQ.

This clonotype occurred a few times. The chain joins TRBV19 to TRBJ1-1; 9 bases map to TRBD1. Germline V gene data show CDR1 as LNHDA and CDR2 as SQIVND (reference sequence). The junction had 3 bases not matched to a gene; V was cut back by 6 bases and J by 4 bases. CDR3 length: 13 amino acids. The CDR3 DNA reads TGTGCCAGTAGAGGGACAGGGATCACTGAAGCTTTCTTT. Encoded protein: CASRGTGITEAFF.

The V call is TRBV10-3, the J call TRBJ1-2; perhaps TRBD1 as D (5 bases). This CDR3 is 14 amino acids long. The V end lost 2 bases, the J end lost 4 bases, and 11 bases lay between the germline ends. CDR1 is ENHRY, CDR2 SYGVKD, per germline. The CDR3: CAISEATGLYGYTF. CDR3 sequence (DNA): TGTGCCATCAGTGAGGCGACGGGGCTCTATGGCTACACCTTC.

This rearrangement joins TRBV5-6 to TRBJ1-1; 7 bases line up with TRBD1. V dropped 3 bases and J dropped 3; count of bases not matched to a gene: 2. CDR1 and CDR2 (germline): SGHDT, YYEEEE. This CDR3 contains 13 residues. The CDR3 is CASSSGTDTEAFF. The CDR3 nucleotides are TGTGCCAGCAGCTCCGGGACAGACACTGAAGCTTTCTTT.